This T cell receptor (beta chain) was retrieved from a study of neurological immune-mediated disorders. The length of the CDR3 is 16 residues. Trimming took 1 base from V and 10 from J; bases not matched to a gene: 12. CDR1 and CDR2 (germline): MNHEY, SVGEGT. A single record per CDR3 protein comes from TCRdb applying MiXCR to the 5' RACE reads. The sample yields about 59,000 distinct CDR3 sequences, roughly an eighth seen once. At least ten counts were recorded for this clonotype. The J gene is TRBJ2-2, the V gene TRBV6-2 or TRBV6-3, with 7 bases identical to TRBD2. The sequence came from a woman aged 60-70 years with HTLV-1-associated myelopathy (HAM/TSP). Sequencing used PBMCs. The CDR3 region is CASSYWGTMPGLELFF. CDR3 DNA sequence: TGTGCCAGCAGTTACTGGGGGACTATGCCGGGGTTGGAGCTGTTTTTT.